The table lists the clone carrying this T cell receptor (beta chain) with many counts. The data were taken from a study of T-cell reconstitution after alpha-beta-depleted transplantation in children. Preparation of the TCRbeta library involved a method that used unique molecular identifiers. TCRdb reanalysed the PCR reads using MiXCR and keeps one entry per CDR3 protein. The sample lists hundreds of thousands of distinct CDR3 sequences; about 8.7% were seen once. The V end was cut by 6 bases, the J end by 5 bases, with 11 bases between. The CDR3 is 13 residues long. The chain joins TRBV12-3 or TRBV12-4 to TRBJ1-5; D remains unclear. This clonotype was sampled from a male patient aged 2 to 10 who had a stem cell transplant for acute myeloid leukemia, so the T cells may come from the graft donor. Material: PBMCs, mostly from graft donor cells, obtained 360 days after TCRalphabeta/CD19-depleted stem cell transplant. CDR3 nucleotide sequence: TGTGCCAGCAGCCCACAAAAGCATCAGCCCCAGCATTTT. Translation gives CASSPQKHQPQHF.